This entry lists 21 T cell receptor beta chains sequenced from one sample in a study of T-cell reconstitution after alpha-beta-depleted transplantation in children. Unique molecular identifiers were incorporated into the prepared TCRbeta library. In TCRdb, the PCR reads were re-called with MiXCR into one record per CDR3 protein. Of about 22,000 distinct CDR3 sequences in the sample, about a tenth were seen once. The source was PBMCs from the stem cell graft donor, collected from the stem cell graft. All receptors derive from a human donor who donated a stem cell graft to a child with chronic granulomatous disease.

V gene TRBV20-1 combines with J gene TRBJ2-7, with 9 bases matching TRBD1. CDR1 and CDR2 (germline): DFQATT, SNEGSKA (reference sequence). The length of the CDR3 is 15 residues. V lost 3 bases, J lost 3 bases, and 9 bases stayed unmatched. CDR3 sequence (DNA): TGCAGTGCTAGTTTCTCTGGGACAGGGATCTACGAGCAGTACTTC. Its protein is CSASFSGTGIYEQYF.

This clonotype has at least ten counts. CDR3 residues: CASSPSWGIQYF. The CDR3 nucleotides read TGTGCCAGCAGCCCCTCGTGGGGCATTCAGTACTTC. The genes are TRBV7-9 and TRBJ2-4; D gene ambiguous. This CDR3 has 12 amino acids. Trimming cost V 5 bases and J 9 bases, with 11 bases left between them. The germline CDR1 and CDR2 sequences are SEHNR and FQNEAQ (reference sequence).

This clonotype was counted at least ten times. This chain uses TRBV24-1 with TRBJ2-2; D is uncertain. The CDR3 loop spans 16 amino acids. V dropped 5 bases and J dropped 0 bases, with 12 bases sitting between them. Looked up from germline, CDR1 is KGHDR and CDR2 is SFDVKD. This chain's CDR3 is CATSGRGDPNTGELFF. The CDR3 bases are TGTGCCACCAGTGGGCGAGGAGATCCGAACACCGGGGAGCTGTTTTTT.

This chain uses TRBV12-3 or TRBV12-4 with TRBJ1-1; D gene uncertain. Trimming removed 2 bases at V and 7 bases at J, with 11 bases between. CDR3 size: 13 residues. Here the CDR3 reads CASSLNAGGEAFF. In DNA, the CDR3 is TGTGCCAGCAGTTTAAACGCGGGTGGTGAAGCTTTCTTT.

Many counts were recorded for this clonotype. This sequence joins TRBV5-1 and TRBJ2-2, with D tentatively TRBD2 (7 bases). V dropped 6 bases and J dropped 4 bases, with 19 bases sitting between them. Germline CDR1 and CDR2: SGHRS and YFSETQ. CDR3 size: 16 residues. CDR3 sequence (DNA): TGCGCCAGCACCCCGCCGGGGGGCCGTGGCACCGGGGAGCTGTTTTTT. Protein: CASTPPGGRGTGELFF.

At least ten counts were recorded for this clonotype. The chain joins TRBV4-3 to TRBJ2-3; D unresolved. CDR3 length equals 13 residues. In germline, CDR1 is LGHNA, CDR2 YSLEER. Trimming removed 0 bases at V and 3 bases at J, with 4 bases between. CDR3 protein: CASSQDPTDTQYF. CDR3 nucleotide sequence: TGCGCCAGCAGCCAAGACCCGACAGATACGCAGTATTTT.

Many counts were recorded for this clonotype. As DNA, the CDR3 is TGCGCCAGCAGCTTCGGACTAGCGGGGCTACAAGAGACCCAGTACTTC. It is translated as CASSFGLAGLQETQYF. This chain uses TRBV5-1 with TRBJ2-5; 12 bases are a match to TRBD2. The germline V gene encodes CDR1 SGHRS and CDR2 YFSETQ. After removal of 2 bases from V and 2 bases from J, the junction contained 4 bases not matched to a gene. This CDR3 contains 16 residues.

This clonotype came up many times. The gene calls are TRBV6-5 and TRBJ2-3, with 10 bases identical to TRBD2. CDR1 and CDR2 from the germline V gene are MNHEY and SVGAGI. The length of the CDR3 is 15 residues. Trimming cost V 3 bases and J 3 bases; bases outside gene matches: 3. CDR3 protein: CASSYRTSGTDTQYF. The CDR3 DNA is TGTGCCAGCAGTTATCGGACTAGCGGAACAGATACGCAGTATTTT.

Notes on this clonotype: With a much larger clone just one base away, this may be a read error. The J gene is TRBJ2-4, the V gene TRBV7-9, with 7 bases fitting TRBD1. The V segment lost 3 bases and the J segment 12 bases; nucleotides outside the gene matches: 5. This CDR3 spans 12 amino acids. Germline V lookup: CDR1 SEHNR, CDR2 FQNEAQ (reference sequence). Written as DNA, the CDR3 is TGTGCCAGCAGCTTTCCCGGGGACAGTCAGTACTTC. Its translation is CASSFPGDSQYF.

At least ten counts were recorded for this clonotype. The chain has TRBV7-6 and TRBJ1-1, with D perhaps TRBD1 (5 bases). Trimming left V 2 bases short and J 5 bases short, with 15 bases between. CDR1 and CDR2 (germline): SGHVS, FNYEAQ. This CDR3 comprises 15 residues. CDR3 DNA sequence: TGTGCCAGCAGCTTATCCCCAGGGATGGAAACTGAAGCTTTCTTT. Amino acids: CASSLSPGMETEAFF.

This clonotype was recorded at least ten times. The chain couples TRBV3-1 to TRBJ2-7; a weak D match, TRBD1 (5 bases). This CDR3 has 15 residues. Germline CDR1 is LGHDT and CDR2 is YNNKEL (reference sequence). Deletions cut 4 bases from V and 2 bases from J, with 15 bases between. The CDR3 protein is CASSPSPDSTYEQYF. CDR3 DNA sequence: TGTGCCAGCAGCCCGAGTCCCGACAGTACCTACGAGCAGTACTTC.

This clonotype showed up many times. The rearrangement links TRBV24-1 to TRBJ2-3, with 7 bases lining up with TRBD1. V shed 2 bases and J 4 bases; nucleotides not matched to a gene: 2. This CDR3 comprises 14 residues. Germline V lookup: CDR1 KGHDR, CDR2 SFDVKD. The CDR3 region is CATSDSQGSDTQYF. CDR3 DNA: TGTGCCACCAGTGATTCACAGGGGTCAGATACGCAGTATTTT.

This clonotype was counted many times. V and J are TRBV14 and TRBJ2-7, with D hard to call. There are 13 residues in the CDR3. V was shortened by 4 bases and J by 2 bases, with 9 bases between the two germline ends. CDR1 and CDR2 (germline): SGHDN, FVKESK. The CDR3 coding sequence is TGTGCCAGCAGCCCCCAGGTAACCTACGAGCAGTACTTC. It yields the protein CASSPQVTYEQYF.

In the case of this clonotype: Since a much larger clone is just one base distant, this may be a read error. The V gene is TRBV3-1, the J gene TRBJ1-3, with a weak D call TRBD1 (5 bases). The CDR3 consists of 18 residues. Germline V CDR1 and CDR2: LGHDT, YNNKEL (reference sequence). Here the CDR3 DNA reads TGTGCCTGCAGTTTGCCCTCCGGGACTTCGATGTCCGGAAACACCATATATTTT. It encodes CACSLPSGTSMSGNTIYF.

This clonotype showed up many times. The chain is built from TRBV11-2 and TRBJ2-1, with 7 positions matching TRBD2. J gave up 8 bases and V 1 base, and 17 bases lay outside the gene matches. This CDR3 comprises 18 residues. The germline V gene encodes CDR1 SGHAT and CDR2 FQNNGV. The CDR3 loop reads CASSLVGPGGGGSHEQFF. CDR3 bases: TGTGCCAGCAGCTTAGTGGGGCCCGGTGGGGGGGGTAGTCATGAGCAGTTCTTC.

This clonotype showed up many times. This chain joins TRBV12-3 or TRBV12-4 and TRBJ2-1; maybe TRBD1 (5 bases). CDR3 size: 14 residues. V shed 3 bases and J shed 6 bases, with 12 bases lying between them. The CDR3 coding sequence is TGTGCCAGCAGTTTCACAGGTCTTTTCAATGAGCAGTTCTTC. The encoded protein is CASSFTGLFNEQFF.

About this clonotype itself: Mismatch with germline at one junction end may stem from a read error. The CDR3: CCARASGGGVSNQPQHF. In DNA, the CDR3 is TGCTGTGCTAGAGCCTCGGGGGGGGGTGTAAGCAATCAGCCCCAGCATTTT. This chain joins TRBV20-1 and TRBJ1-5, with TRBD1 as a possible D gene (5 bases). Germline CDR1 is DFQATT and CDR2 is SNEGSKA (reference sequence). There are 17 residues in the CDR3.

This clonotype was picked up many times. This CDR3 reads CSAGTVNGYTF. As DNA, the CDR3 is TGCAGTGCGGGGACAGTTAATGGCTACACCTTC. The chain is built from TRBV20-1 and TRBJ1-2, with TRBD1 matching over 7 bases. Germline CDR1 DFQATT, CDR2 SNEGSKA (reference sequence). The CDR3 has 11 residues. After removal of 6 bases from V and 6 bases from J, the junction contained 4 bases not matched to a gene.

This clonotype was recorded many times. The chain employs TRBV20-1 and TRBJ2-7, with TRBD2 as a possible D gene (6 bases). The CDR3 spans 14 residues. With 8 bases removed from V and 2 bases from J, the gap between germline ends came to 19 bases. CDR1 and CDR2 (germline): DFQATT, SNEGSKA (reference sequence). CDR3 nucleotide sequence: TGCAGTCGGGTCGGAGGGTTTAGCCCCTACGAGCAGTACTTC. This gives the protein CSRVGGFSPYEQYF.

This clonotype was observed many times. This sequence joins TRBV5-1 and TRBJ2-1; possibly TRBD1 for D (5 bases). This CDR3 is built from 11 residues. Trimming took 0 bases from V and 14 from J, leaving 9 bases between them. Looked up from germline, CDR1 is SGHRS and CDR2 is YFSETQ. The CDR3 nucleotides read TGCGCCAGCAGCTTGGGGGGCAGCGAGTTCTTC. It translates to CASSLGGSEFF.

This clonotype was seen repeatedly, ten times or more. The rearrangement uses TRBV7-9 and TRBJ2-7, with 7 nucleotides matching TRBD1. The CDR3 spans 16 residues. Losses at the gene ends were 5 bases for V and 2 bases for J; bases not matched to a gene: 12. Germline CDR1 reads SEHNR; CDR2 reads FQNEAQ (reference sequence). This CDR3 reads CASSHSGQRITYEQYF. Written as DNA, the CDR3 is TGTGCCAGCAGCCATTCGGGACAGCGGATTACCTACGAGCAGTACTTC.